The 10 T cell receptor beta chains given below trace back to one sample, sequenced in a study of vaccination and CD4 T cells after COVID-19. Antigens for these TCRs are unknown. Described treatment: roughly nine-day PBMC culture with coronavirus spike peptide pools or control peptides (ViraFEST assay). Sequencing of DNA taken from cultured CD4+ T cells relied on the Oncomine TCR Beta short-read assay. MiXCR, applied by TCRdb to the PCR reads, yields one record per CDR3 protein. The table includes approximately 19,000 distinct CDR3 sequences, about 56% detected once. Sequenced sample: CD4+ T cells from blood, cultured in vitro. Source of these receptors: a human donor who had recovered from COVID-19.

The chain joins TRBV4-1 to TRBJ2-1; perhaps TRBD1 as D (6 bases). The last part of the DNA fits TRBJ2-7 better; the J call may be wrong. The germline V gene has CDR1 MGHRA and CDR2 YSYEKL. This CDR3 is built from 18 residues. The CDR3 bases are TGCGCCAGCAGCCAAGGGACAAGGACAGCCCAACTTTACAATGAGCAGTACTTC. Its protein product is CASSQGTRTAQLYNEQYF.

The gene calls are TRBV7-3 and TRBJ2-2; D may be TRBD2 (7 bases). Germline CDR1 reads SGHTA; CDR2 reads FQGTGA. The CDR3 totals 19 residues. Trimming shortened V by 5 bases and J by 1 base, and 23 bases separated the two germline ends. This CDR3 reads CASSPHGGQGRLNTGELFF. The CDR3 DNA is TGTGCCAGCAGCCCCCACGGGGGGCAAGGTCGATTGAACACCGGGGAGCTGTTTTTT.

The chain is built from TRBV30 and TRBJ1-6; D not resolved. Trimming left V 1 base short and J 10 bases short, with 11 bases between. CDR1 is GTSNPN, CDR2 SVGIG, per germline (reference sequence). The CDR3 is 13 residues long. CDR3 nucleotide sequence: TGTGCCTGGAGTGAAGACCGCGGCTCACCCCTCCACTTT. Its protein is CAWSEDRGSPLHF.

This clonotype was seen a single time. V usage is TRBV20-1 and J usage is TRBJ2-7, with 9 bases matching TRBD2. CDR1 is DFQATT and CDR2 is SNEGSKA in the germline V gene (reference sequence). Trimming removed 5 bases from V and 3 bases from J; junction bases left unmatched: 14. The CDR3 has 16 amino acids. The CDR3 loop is CSASIFKTSGHYEQYF. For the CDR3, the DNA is TGCAGTGCTTCTATCTTCAAGACTAGCGGACACTACGAGCAGTACTTC.

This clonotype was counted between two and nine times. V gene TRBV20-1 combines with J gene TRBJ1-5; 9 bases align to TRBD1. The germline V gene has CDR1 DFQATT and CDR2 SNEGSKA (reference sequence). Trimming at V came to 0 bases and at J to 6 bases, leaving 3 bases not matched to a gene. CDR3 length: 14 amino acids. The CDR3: CSARDRGQGQPQHF. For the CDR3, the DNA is TGCAGTGCTAGAGATCGGGGACAGGGTCAGCCCCAGCATTTT.

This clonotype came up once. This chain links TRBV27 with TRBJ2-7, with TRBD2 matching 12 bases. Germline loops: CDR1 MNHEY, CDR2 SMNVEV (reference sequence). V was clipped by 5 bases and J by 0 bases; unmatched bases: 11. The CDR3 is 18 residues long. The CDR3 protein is CASSPTGLAGPSSYEQYF. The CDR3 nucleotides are TGTGCCAGCAGTCCTACGGGACTAGCGGGCCCCAGCTCCTACGAGCAGTACTTC.

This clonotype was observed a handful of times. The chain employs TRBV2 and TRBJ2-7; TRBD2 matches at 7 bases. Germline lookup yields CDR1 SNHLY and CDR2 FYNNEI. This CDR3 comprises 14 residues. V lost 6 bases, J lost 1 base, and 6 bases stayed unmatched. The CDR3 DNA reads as TGTGCCAGCAGGGTGGGCGGGGGTTCCTACGAGCAGTACTTC. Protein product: CASRVGGGSYEQYF.

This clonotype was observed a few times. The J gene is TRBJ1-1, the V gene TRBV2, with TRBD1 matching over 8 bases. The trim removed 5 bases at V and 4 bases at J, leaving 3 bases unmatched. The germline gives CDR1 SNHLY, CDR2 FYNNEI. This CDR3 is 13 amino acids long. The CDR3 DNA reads TGTGCCAGCAGTCGACAGGGGACCACTGAAGCTTTCTTT. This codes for CASSRQGTTEAFF.

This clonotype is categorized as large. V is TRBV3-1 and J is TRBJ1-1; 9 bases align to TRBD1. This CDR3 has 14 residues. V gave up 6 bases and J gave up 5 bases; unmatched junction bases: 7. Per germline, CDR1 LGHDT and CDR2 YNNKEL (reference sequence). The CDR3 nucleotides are TGTGCCAGCAGGGCTCGGGACAGGGTAACTGAAGCTTTCTTT. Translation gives CASRARDRVTEAFF.

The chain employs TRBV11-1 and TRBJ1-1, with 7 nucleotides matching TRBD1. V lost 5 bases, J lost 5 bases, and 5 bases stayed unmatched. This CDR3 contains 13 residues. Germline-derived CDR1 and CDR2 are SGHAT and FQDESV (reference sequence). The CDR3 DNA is TGTGCCAGCAGCCGCTTCAGGGGGACTGAAGCTTTCTTT. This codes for CASSRFRGTEAFF.